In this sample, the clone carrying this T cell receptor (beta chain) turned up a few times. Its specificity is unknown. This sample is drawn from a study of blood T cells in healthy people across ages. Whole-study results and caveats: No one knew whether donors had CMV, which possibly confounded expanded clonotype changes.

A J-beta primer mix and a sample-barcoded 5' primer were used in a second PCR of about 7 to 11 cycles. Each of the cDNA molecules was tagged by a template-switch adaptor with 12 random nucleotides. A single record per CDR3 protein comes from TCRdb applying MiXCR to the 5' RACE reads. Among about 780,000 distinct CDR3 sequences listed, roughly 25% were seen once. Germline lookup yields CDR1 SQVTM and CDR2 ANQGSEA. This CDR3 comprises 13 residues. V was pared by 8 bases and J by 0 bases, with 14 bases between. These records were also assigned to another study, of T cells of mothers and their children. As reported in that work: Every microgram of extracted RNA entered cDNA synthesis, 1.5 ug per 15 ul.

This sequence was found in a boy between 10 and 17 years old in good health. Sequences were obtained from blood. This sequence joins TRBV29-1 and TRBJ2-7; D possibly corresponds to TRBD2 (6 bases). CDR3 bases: TGCAGCTACCTAACCGGGGGCTCCTACGAGCAGTACTTC. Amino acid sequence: CSYLTGGSYEQYF.